This T cell receptor beta chain appears in the sequencing data of a study of blood T cells in healthy people across ages. Through a sample-barcoded 5' primer and a J-beta primer mix, a second PCR was run for roughly 6 to 12 cycles. TCRdb passed the 5' RACE reads through MiXCR, listing each CDR3 protein once. The table shows about 780,000 distinct CDR3 sequences, with roughly 26% occurring only once. V gave up 5 bases and J gave up 5 bases, with 18 bases separating them. The CDR3 extends over 15 amino acids. Germline V gives CDR1 SGHVS, CDR2 FQNEAQ. This clonotype was detected a few times. The same data also contributed to another study, on T cells of mothers and their children.

This rearrangement joins TRBV7-8 to TRBJ1-1; D uncertain. The clonotype comes from a boy younger than 18 in good health. Sample: blood. The CDR3 DNA reads as TGTGCCAGCAGCCGTACCAGTATTCTTATGACTGAAGCTTTCTTT. Its translation is CASSRTSILMTEAFF.